This TCR beta chain derives from a study of CD8 T cells in ankylosing spondylitis. Findings of the study overall: Significantly higher representation of disease-linked clones was reported for matched ankylosing spondylitis synovial fluid. A TCR beta motif of about eight highly homologous variants appeared characteristic of ankylosing spondylitis blood.

Of note for this clonotype: The antigen is undetermined.

TCRdb itself ran the 5' RACE reads through MiXCR, one entry per CDR3 protein. The table records 39,000 or so distinct CDR3 sequences, approximately 10% of them present only once. The sequencing sample was made of blood, either unsorted or a sorted T cell fraction (not recorded which). This TCR derives from a male donor with ankylosing spondylitis or in good health (not recorded which).

CDR3 region: CASSPNWPSGYNEQFF. The CDR3 coding sequence is TGTGCCAGCTCCCCCAACTGGCCTAGCGGGTACAATGAGCAGTTCTTC. The rearrangement uses TRBV18 and TRBJ2-1; 8 nucleotides agree with TRBD2. Germline V gene data show CDR1 as KGHSH and CDR2 as LQKENI. Unmatched junction bases numbered 11, after V lost 6 bases and J lost 4 bases. The CDR3 is made up of 16 amino acids.